This TCR beta chain was observed in a study of blood T cell repertoires in COVID-19. Study context: COVID-19 samples, acute and convalescent, were from the United States, Italy and Spain. Sources were T cells, B-cell-depleted T cells, or PBMCs; the material itself was cDNA or gDNA.

The CDR3 has 12 amino acids. Trimming stripped 2 bases from V and 5 bases from J, with 6 bases between. The authors' processing: From reference gene primer amplification, estimates of nucleated cell counts were derived. The data were produced by immunoSEQ multiplex PCR, yet TCRdb's version contains in-frame clones alone and is incomplete. Clonal size and the V and J genes are those of that table, whereas D and trimming came from the DNA. In the table there are roughly 260,000 clones, about 87% of which are singletons. The receptor was isolated from a woman in her forties or fifties with acute or convalescent COVID-19. Sequences were obtained from peripheral blood. This chain joins TRBV12-3 or TRBV12-4 and TRBJ2-5; no definite D call. The CDR3 sequence: CASSLMRETQYF. In nucleotides, the CDR3 is TGTGCCAGCAGTTTAATGCGGGAGACCCAGTACTTC.